This T cell receptor beta chain was captured in a study of T-cell memory formation after mild COVID-19 (dated by TCRdb to the early 2020s). Context from the whole study: Most TCR sequence clusters were specific to one of the two donors. Two young, previously healthy adult volunteers made up the cohort, one male and one female. In a couple of donors, T-cell clones that expanded and contracted after mild COVID-19 were tracked by sequencing TCRalpha and TCRbeta repertoires over time.

The sample was run on an Illumina NovaSeq 6000. TCRalpha and TCRbeta cDNA libraries were constructed by 5'RACE with constant-segment primers, with sample barcodes and unique molecular identifiers being introduced. Trizol reagent was used to extract RNA from every sample. Amplification of the libraries took two PCR steps, and the second step added a second sample barcode plus Illumina TruSeq adapters. Sequencing of the libraries was done on an Illumina NovaSeq, producing 2 x 150 bp paired-end reads. Per the authors' processing: With migec v1.2.7, reads were demultiplexed and then collapsed into UMI-guided consensus sequences. Using mixcr v2.1.11, UMI consensuses were aligned to TRA and TRB V and J templates and then assembled into clonotypes. A clonotype was counted as expanded or contracted only when both edgeR and NoisET called the clonotype significant, with the noise models trained on biological replicates. For edgeR calls, the thresholds were a false discovery rate-adjusted p below 0.01 and a log2 fold-change of 1. As an exploratory analysis of dynamics, max-normalized trajectories of the 1000 most abundant clonotypes were examined with PCA combined with hierarchical clustering. Separately sequenced CD4+ and CD8+ repertoires were used to assign the CD4 or CD8 phenotype of responding clones. TCRdb itself trimmed the public reads at Q25 with fastp, ran MiXCR and retained productive beta chains. Every entry covers one CDR3 protein and lists the most common genes and DNA from its rows. The V and J calls and clone size are TCRdb's, not the authors'. The sample table records 550,000 to 600,000 distinct CDR3 sequences; about 18% of these occur just once. Of the sample, around 7.8% is held by the ten largest clones.

To note about this clonotype: Its antigen remains undetermined. Nothing much larger sits one base from this clone, and base qualities are not available.

V loses 0 bases at its end and J loses 8 bases; junction bases beyond the gene matches: 6. From the cysteine through the phenylalanine, the CDR3 covers 16 amino acids. The kept DNA is CDR3 alone, 48 bases in frame from the first base. CDR1 LNHNV and CDR2 YYDKDF were looked up in the germline V gene (reference sequence). Ficoll-Paque density gradient centrifugation was the method used to isolate PBMCs. Beyond this particular receptor, the publication reports: Contracting CD4+ clones turned up mainly in the CM and EM memory subsets, whereas EMRA was where CD8+ clones were enriched. Only a couple of mild cases were covered in the study, and larger cohorts including severe cases with pre-infection samples were considered necessary. Some responding clones were detected in pre-infection memory, which suggested that pre-existing cross-reactive memory T cells had joined the SARS-CoV-2 response. Clones contracting from day 15 to 85 had balanced CD4/CD8 phenotypes, while a second wave expanding from day 15 to 37 was biased towards CD4+. SARS-CoV-2 specificity of the second-wave clones peaking on day 37 was not confirmed.

The TCR was taken from an adult woman who had mild COVID-19 (a few samples of this study predate the infection). The sample titles of this study are shuffled in the database, so cell type and time point are left out; the donor was told from shared clones. Sequencing input: PBMCs or a T cell subset sorted from them (not recorded which). The V and J genes are TRBV15 and TRBJ2-1; 11 nucleotides in the junction match TRBD2. The DNA sequence is TGTGCCACCAGCAGAGATTTAGTGACTAGCGGGGATGAGCAGTTCTTC. The encoded protein is CATSRDLVTSGDEQFF.